The rows below give T cell receptor beta chains drawn from one sample of a study of a mutant IDH1 vaccine in newly diagnosed glioma. The repertoire was sequenced with immunoSEQ multiplex PCR; TCRdb's copy has only in-frame clones and lacks some. The table lists tens of thousands of clones, around 93% of them singletons. Their antigens are not known. Specimen: PBMCs, collected from a glioma patient whose treatment included an IDH1 peptide vaccine. The receptors here all came from a man aged 45 to 65 with glioma. Both conserved end residues are part of each CDR3. D genes are given only for firm matches. Some rows have no size entry. The others give once, few or many, or a class for an expanded clone.

cdr3_length: 15; d_call: TRBD1; clone_size: -; j_call: TRBJ1-1; v_call: TRBV7-2; cdr3_nt: TGTGCCAGCAGCTCAGAATACAGGGGTGGGGCTGAAGCTTTCTTT; cdr3_aa: CASSSEYRGGAEAFF
cdr3_length: 13; d_call: -; clone_size: -; j_call: TRBJ2-7; v_call: TRBV19; cdr3_nt: TGTGCCAGTAGTATCTGGCCACCCTACGAGCAGTACTTC; cdr3_aa: CASSIWPPYEQYF
cdr3_length: 16; d_call: -; clone_size: -; j_call: TRBJ2-1; v_call: TRBV7-9; cdr3_nt: TGTGCCAGCAGCTTATATAGGAAGGGCGCATACAATGAGCAGTTCTTC; cdr3_aa: CASSLYRKGAYNEQFF
cdr3_length: 13; d_call: -; clone_size: few; j_call: TRBJ2-7; v_call: TRBV9; cdr3_nt: TGTGCCAGCAGCCCAAACCAACGGGGGGAGCAGTACTTC; cdr3_aa: CASSPNQRGEQYF
cdr3_length: 14; d_call: -; clone_size: -; j_call: TRBJ2-7; v_call: TRBV10-1; cdr3_nt: TGCGCCAGCAGTGAGTCTCGGGGTTCGAGCGAGCAGTACTTC; cdr3_aa: CASSESRGSSEQYF
cdr3_length: 15; d_call: TRBD2; clone_size: once; j_call: TRBJ2-7; v_call: TRBV23-1; cdr3_nt: TGCGCCAGCAGTCAATCACAGCGGGAGTCCCACGAGCAGTACTTC; cdr3_aa: CASSQSQRESHEQYF
cdr3_length: 15; d_call: TRBD2; clone_size: -; j_call: TRBJ2-2; v_call: TRBV9; cdr3_nt: TGTGCCAGCAGCGTATCGCGGGAGGTCACCGGGGAGCTGTTTTTT; cdr3_aa: CASSVSREVTGELFF
cdr3_length: 12; d_call: -; clone_size: -; j_call: TRBJ2-3; v_call: TRBV19; cdr3_nt: TGTGCCAGTAGTAGGGAGGCAGATACGCAGTATTTT; cdr3_aa: CASSREADTQYF
cdr3_length: 23; d_call: TRBD1; clone_size: -; j_call: TRBJ2-7; v_call: TRBV10-2; cdr3_nt: TGCGCCAGCAGTGAGTCTTTATTGGAAAACCGGGACAGGGGGTACGGGGAGGCCTACGAGCAGTACTTC; cdr3_aa: CASSESLLENRDRGYGEAYEQYF
cdr3_length: 15; d_call: -; clone_size: once; j_call: TRBJ2-7; v_call: TRBV7-2; cdr3_nt: TGTGCCAGCAGCCTCCGTCCCTCGGGGTCGGACGAGCAGTACTTC; cdr3_aa: CASSLRPSGSDEQYF
cdr3_length: 11; d_call: -; clone_size: -; j_call: TRBJ2-7; v_call: TRBV11-2; cdr3_nt: TGTGCCAGCAGCATTGCGTACGAGCAGTACTTC; cdr3_aa: CASSIAYEQYF
cdr3_length: 17; d_call: TRBD1; clone_size: -; j_call: TRBJ1-1; v_call: TRBV9; cdr3_nt: TGTGCCAGCAGCAAAGAGGGACAGGGGGCTTGGAACACTGAAGCTTTCTTT; cdr3_aa: CASSKEGQGAWNTEAFF